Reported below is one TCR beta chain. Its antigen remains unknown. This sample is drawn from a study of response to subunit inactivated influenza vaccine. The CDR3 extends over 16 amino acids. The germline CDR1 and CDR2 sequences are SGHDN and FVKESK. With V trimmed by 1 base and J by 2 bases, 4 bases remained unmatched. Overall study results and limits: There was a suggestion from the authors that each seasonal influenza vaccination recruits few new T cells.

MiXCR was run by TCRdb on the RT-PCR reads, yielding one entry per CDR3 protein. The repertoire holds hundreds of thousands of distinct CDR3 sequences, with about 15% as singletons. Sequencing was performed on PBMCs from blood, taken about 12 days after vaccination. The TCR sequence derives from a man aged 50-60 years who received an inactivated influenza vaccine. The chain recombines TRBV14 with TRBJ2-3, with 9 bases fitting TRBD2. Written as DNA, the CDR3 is TGTGCCAGCAGCCAAGTAGCGGGGGTCTACACAGATACGCAGTATTTT. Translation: CASSQVAGVYTDTQYF. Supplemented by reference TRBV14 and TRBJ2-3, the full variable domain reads EAGVTQFPSHSVIEKGQTVTLRCDPISGHDNLYWYRRVMGKEIKFLLHFVKESKQDESGMPNNRFLAERTGGTYSTLKVQPAELEDSGVYFCASSQVAGVYTDTQYFGPGTRLTVL.